These 30 T cell receptor beta chains share one sample of origin, sequenced in a study of CD8+CD57+ T cells in acquired aplastic anemia. The template used for profiling TCR beta VDJ and CDR3 was genomic DNA. TCRdb reprocessed the reads via MiXCR and lists one record per CDR3 protein. The profile shows a few hundred thousand distinct CDR3 sequences, around three fifths of them singletons. Sequencing used sorted CD4+, CD8+, or CD8+CD57+ T cells (not recorded which) from PBMCs. Receptor source: a human donor with severe aplastic anemia or a healthy control (not recorded which).

Turning to this clonotype: Possible read error: a much larger clone is one base away. The chain has TRBV6-5 and TRBJ2-5; D is undetermined. This CDR3 region has 13 residues. Germline V lookup: CDR1 MNHEY, CDR2 SVGAGI. CDR3 in DNA: TGTGCCAGCAGTTACGGGTTCGAAGAGACCCGGTACTTC. The encoded protein is CASSYGFEETRYF.

This clonotype was seen ten or more times. V and J are TRBV5-1 and TRBJ1-1, with D hard to call. The CDR3 runs to 12 residues. Trimming pared 2 bases from V and 10 bases from J, leaving 12 bases between. The germline gives CDR1 SGHRS, CDR2 YFSETQ. The CDR3 is CASSFEGSLAFF. Here the CDR3 DNA reads TGCGCCAGCAGCTTCGAAGGGTCACTAGCTTTCTTT.

Concerning this clonotype itself: A much larger clone differs by one base, so this may be a read error. The chain joins TRBV6-5 to TRBJ1-2, with D hard to call. Germline V gene sequence: CDR1 MNHEY, CDR2 SVGAGI. This CDR3 has 14 residues. CDR3 in amino acids: CASSYTGYNYGSTF. In nucleotides, the CDR3 is TGTGCCAGCAGTTACACGGGGTACAACTATGGCTCCACCTTC.

J is TRBJ1-5 and V is TRBV10-2, with 8 nucleotides matching TRBD1. The CDR3 contains 14 residues. Per the germline V gene, CDR1 is WSHSY and CDR2 is SAAADI. Losses at the gene ends were 7 bases for V and 5 bases for J; bases not matched to a gene: 7. CDR3 residues: CASTDREIYQPQHF. CDR3 DNA: TGCGCCAGCACGGACAGGGAGATTTATCAGCCCCAGCATTTT.

This clonotype has a count of ten or more. The chain uses TRBV5-5 and TRBJ2-7; perhaps D is TRBD1 or TRBD2 (5 bases each). This CDR3 is built from 14 residues. V lost 4 bases and J 3 bases, leaving 14 bases between the germline ends. CDR1 SGHKS and CDR2 YYEKEE come from the germline V gene (reference sequence). This CDR3 reads CASSVAGTRYEQYF. CDR3 in DNA: TGTGCCAGCAGCGTAGCCGGGACCCGCTACGAGCAGTACTTC.

The chain links TRBV10-2 to TRBJ1-1; D not certain. Germline V gene data show CDR1 as WSHSY and CDR2 as SAAADI. The CDR3 totals 15 residues. Trimming pared 2 bases from V and 0 bases from J, leaving 10 bases between. CDR3 DNA: TGCGCCAGCAGTGAGGGTAGGGAATTGAACACTGAAGCTTTCTTT. As protein: CASSEGRELNTEAFF.

At least ten counts were recorded for this clonotype. This rearrangement joins TRBV9 to TRBJ2-4; 7 bases line up with TRBD1. Losses at the gene ends were 3 bases for V and 1 base for J; bases not matched to a gene: 7. CDR1 and CDR2 from the germline V gene are SGDLS and YYNGEE. The CDR3 runs 16 residues. This CDR3 is CASSARQGGAKNIQYF. The CDR3 nucleotides are TGTGCCAGCAGCGCCCGACAGGGCGGGGCCAAAAACATTCAGTACTTC.

The chain is built from TRBV2 and TRBJ2-7, with D possibly being TRBD1 (6 bases). The CDR3 has 12 residues. Deletions cut 11 bases from V and 5 bases from J, with 16 bases between. The germline V gene has CDR1 SNHLY and CDR2 FYNNEI. The CDR3 spells CAPWTANHEQYF. The CDR3, as DNA: TGTGCCCCGTGGACAGCGAACCACGAGCAGTACTTC.

This clonotype was recorded a few times. J is TRBJ2-5 and V is TRBV19, with 10 bases identical to TRBD1. The CDR3 is made up of 16 amino acids. CDR1 is LNHDA, CDR2 SQIVND, per germline (reference sequence). V lost 4 bases, J lost 1 base, and 6 bases stayed unmatched. The DNA for the CDR3 is TGTGCCAGTAGTACCGGGACAGGGGCCTTCCAAGAGACCCAGTACTTC. Its translation: CASSTGTGAFQETQYF.

In this sample, this clonotype turned up many times. The chain is built from TRBV5-8 and TRBJ2-1, with D perhaps matching TRBD2 (5 bases). Germline values: CDR1 SGHTS, CDR2 YDEGEE. V lost 0 bases and J 9 bases, leaving 10 bases between the germline ends. CDR3 length: 13 residues. CDR3 loop: CASSLGGILEQFF. CDR3 DNA: TGTGCCAGCAGCTTGGGAGGGATTCTTGAGCAGTTCTTC.

The chain carries TRBV20-1 and TRBJ1-3, with D maybe TRBD1 (5 bases). The CDR3 is 13 residues long. Looked up from germline, CDR1 is DFQATT and CDR2 is SNEGSKA (reference sequence). The V end lost 1 base, the J end lost 4 bases, and 8 bases lay between the germline ends. The CDR3 DNA is TGCAGTGCTAGAGCAGGGCAAGGAAACACCATATATTTT. It codes for CSARAGQGNTIYF.

The chain joins TRBV10-3 to TRBJ2-3, with no clear D. CDR1 ENHRY and CDR2 SYGVKD come from the germline V gene. Between the trimmed V and J ends, which lost 3 bases and 2 bases, there was a span of 9 bases. The CDR3 has 14 amino acids. The CDR3 nucleotides are TGTGCCATCAGTGATCGAGCCAACACAGATACGCAGTATTTT. Translating it yields CAISDRANTDTQYF.

This clonotype was seen once. This chain links TRBV7-9 with TRBJ1-2; 7 bases map to TRBD1. This CDR3 contains 12 residues. Germline lookup yields CDR1 SEHNR and CDR2 FQNEAQ (reference sequence). Trimming at V came to 5 bases and at J to 7 bases, leaving 4 bases not matched to a gene. The CDR3 reads CASSLTGAGYTF. The CDR3 nucleotides read TGTGCCAGCAGCCTCACAGGGGCTGGCTACACCTTC.

The genes are TRBV19 and TRBJ1-1, with D hard to call. CDR1 and CDR2 from the germline V gene are LNHDA and SQIVND (reference sequence). The V end was cut by 7 bases, the J end by 3 bases, with 18 bases between. The CDR3 consists of 15 residues. CDR3 loop: CASKFGPGSDTEAFF. The CDR3 DNA reads as TGTGCCAGTAAATTCGGCCCCGGGAGCGACACTGAAGCTTTCTTT. The full variable domain, rest sourced from reference TRBV19 and TRBJ1-1, is DGGITQSPKYLFRKEGQNVTLSCEQNLNHDAMYWYRQDPGQGLRLIYYSQIVNDFQKGDIAEGYSVSREKKESFPLTVTSAQKNPTAFYLCASKFGPGSDTEAFFGQGTRLTVV.

The V gene is TRBV20-1, the J gene TRBJ1-2, with D perhaps TRBD1 (5 bases). Trimming removed 6 bases at V and 7 bases at J, with 24 bases between. Germline assignment: CDR1 DFQATT and CDR2 SNEGSKA (reference sequence). The CDR3 is 15 residues long. The CDR3 loop is CSAAREGAVSSGYTF. The DNA of the CDR3 is TGCAGTGCGGCCAGGGAGGGAGCAGTGTCAAGTGGCTACACCTTC.

The chain joins TRBV7-3 to TRBJ2-5; no clear D gene. CDR1 is SGHTA and CDR2 is FQGTGA in the germline V gene. V dropped 5 bases and J dropped 4 bases, with 14 bases sitting between them. The CDR3 runs to 14 residues. CDR3 sequence: CASSQTGEGETQYF. The CDR3 region has the DNA TGTGCCAGCAGCCAAACTGGGGAAGGAGAGACCCAGTACTTC.

Points on this clonotype: Because the CDR3's place on the DNA is in doubt, the DNA is left out and the CDR3 is given as listed by TCRdb. The gene calls are TRBV7-5 and TRBJ1-1; no DNA check was done on the table's D call, TRBD1. TRBV7-5 is listed as a pseudogene. The CDR3 length is 14 residues, termini included. The CDR3 loop reads CISVPEAWRTGAFF.

This clonotype was recorded once. The V and J genes are TRBV20-1 and TRBJ1-6; a possible D gene is TRBD1 (5 bases). Germline V gene lookup returns CDR1 DFQATT and CDR2 SNEGSKA (reference sequence). The CDR3 length is 11 residues. V was pared by 5 bases and J by 12 bases, with 11 bases between. CDR3 sequence reads: CSAGGAQPLHF. The DNA of the CDR3 is TGCAGTGCTGGTGGGGCCCAACCCCTCCACTTT.

The rearrangement links TRBV7-9 to TRBJ2-1; D may be TRBD2 (6 bases). V dropped 5 bases and J dropped 8 bases, with 16 bases sitting between them. Germline loops: CDR1 SEHNR, CDR2 FQNEAQ (reference sequence). The CDR3 is 14 amino acids. DNA for the CDR3: TGTGCCAGCAGCCCGGGAGTCGTAGAGGATGAGCAGTTCTTC. This gives the protein CASSPGVVEDEQFF.

Concerning this clonotype itself: Here the CDR3 omits its conserved ending phenylalanine or tryptophan, so a read error is the likely source. The chain recombines TRBV19 with TRBJ2-7, with 9 bases matching TRBD2. The germline V gene has CDR1 LNHDA and CDR2 SQIVND (reference sequence). The V and J ends lost 3 bases and 2 bases, in that order; junction bases with no gene match: 5. This CDR3 is 15 amino acids long. The CDR3 sequence: CASSIWREGAYEQYL. Here the CDR3 DNA reads TGTGCCAGTAGTATCTGGCGGGAGGGGGCCTACGAGCAGTACCTC.

V and J are TRBV18 and TRBJ2-5; no clear D. The germline V gene has CDR1 KGHSH and CDR2 LQKENI. The CDR3 has 13 amino acids. Trimming removed 4 bases at V and 2 bases at J, with 8 bases between. CDR3: CASSRGLQETQYF. CDR3 DNA: TGTGCCAGCTCACGGGGTCTACAAGAGACCCAGTACTTC.

There are many counts of this clonotype. The gene calls are TRBV30 and TRBJ1-6; D gene ambiguous. CDR3 length: 12 amino acids. Trimming shortened V by 1 base and J by 9 bases, and 7 bases separated the two germline ends. Per the germline V gene, CDR1 is GTSNPN and CDR2 is SVGIG (reference sequence). CDR3 residues: CAWSEGLSPLHF. DNA of the CDR3: TGTGCCTGGAGTGAGGGCCTTTCACCCCTCCACTTT.

This clonotype was found many times. The rearrangement links TRBV5-1 to TRBJ2-1; 11 nucleotides match TRBD2. Germline values: CDR1 SGHRS, CDR2 YFSETQ. V lost 0 bases and J lost 5; bases outside the gene matches: 1. This CDR3 is 15 amino acids long. The CDR3 spells CASSLVAGGHNEQFF. CDR3 bases: TGCGCCAGCAGCTTGGTAGCGGGGGGGCACAATGAGCAGTTCTTC.

Many counts were recorded for this clonotype. The chain employs TRBV5-6 and TRBJ1-4; D uncertain. CDR3 length equals 15 residues. Trimming stripped 1 base from V and 1 base from J, with 8 bases between. In germline, CDR1 is SGHDT, CDR2 YYEEEE. CDR3 residues: CASSLFPVTNEKLFF. CDR3 coding DNA: TGTGCCAGCAGCTTGTTTCCGGTAACTAATGAAAAACTGTTTTTT.

This clonotype occurred a few times. V usage is TRBV20-1 and J usage is TRBJ2-5, with TRBD2 matching over 8 bases. The CDR3 runs 15 residues. Germline V gene sequence: CDR1 DFQATT, CDR2 SNEGSKA (reference sequence). V gave up 3 bases and J gave up 1 base; unmatched junction bases: 7. The CDR3 protein is CSASGNLAGQETQYF. CDR3 sequence (DNA): TGCAGTGCTAGCGGCAACCTAGCGGGCCAAGAGACCCAGTACTTC.

The V gene is TRBV6-5, the J gene TRBJ2-3, with no clear D. Trimming removed 6 bases from V and 11 bases from J, with 15 bases in between. Germline CDR1 reads MNHEY; CDR2 reads SVGAGI. This CDR3 is 12 amino acids long. The chain's CDR3 is CASRARRNEQYF. The CDR3 region has the DNA TGTGCCAGCAGGGCCCGGAGAAATGAGCAGTATTTT.

The rearrangement joins TRBV2 to TRBJ2-7, with 7 bases matching TRBD1. CDR3 length: 13 amino acids. V shed 7 bases and J 4 bases; nucleotides not matched to a gene: 7. Germline V gene lookup returns CDR1 SNHLY and CDR2 FYNNEI. In DNA form, the CDR3 reads TGTGCCAGCACAAGGGACAGTGGGTACGAGCAGTACTTC. It is translated as CASTRDSGYEQYF.

The chain couples TRBV7-3 to TRBJ2-7; 8 bases line up with TRBD2. The CDR3 sequence is 14 residues long. V lost 3 bases to trimming and J lost 3 bases; unmatched junction nucleotides: 4. Germline CDR1 SGHTA, CDR2 FQGTGA. The CDR3 region has the DNA TGTGCCAGCAGCTTGGGTAGCGGGAACTACGAGCAGTACTTC. This gives the protein CASSLGSGNYEQYF.

This clonotype has at least ten counts. The V and J genes are TRBV28 and TRBJ1-1; no clear D. The CDR3 has 13 amino acids. V was pared by 6 bases and J by 5 bases, with 13 bases between. Germline loops: CDR1 MDHEN, CDR2 SYDVKM. CDR3 loop: CASRDQLGTEAFF. The CDR3 nucleotides are TGTGCCAGCAGGGACCAACTCGGAACTGAAGCTTTCTTT.

Many counts were recorded for this clonotype. V gene TRBV3-1 combines with J gene TRBJ1-2; D possibly corresponds to TRBD1 (5 bases). With 5 bases removed from V and 12 bases from J, the gap between germline ends came to 22 bases. CDR3 size: 14 residues. CDR1 and CDR2 from the germline V gene are LGHDT and YNNKEL (reference sequence). The DNA for the CDR3 is TGTGCCAGCAGCGCCGCGGTGGAGGGGCCAGGCCACACCTTC. Translating it yields CASSAAVEGPGHTF.